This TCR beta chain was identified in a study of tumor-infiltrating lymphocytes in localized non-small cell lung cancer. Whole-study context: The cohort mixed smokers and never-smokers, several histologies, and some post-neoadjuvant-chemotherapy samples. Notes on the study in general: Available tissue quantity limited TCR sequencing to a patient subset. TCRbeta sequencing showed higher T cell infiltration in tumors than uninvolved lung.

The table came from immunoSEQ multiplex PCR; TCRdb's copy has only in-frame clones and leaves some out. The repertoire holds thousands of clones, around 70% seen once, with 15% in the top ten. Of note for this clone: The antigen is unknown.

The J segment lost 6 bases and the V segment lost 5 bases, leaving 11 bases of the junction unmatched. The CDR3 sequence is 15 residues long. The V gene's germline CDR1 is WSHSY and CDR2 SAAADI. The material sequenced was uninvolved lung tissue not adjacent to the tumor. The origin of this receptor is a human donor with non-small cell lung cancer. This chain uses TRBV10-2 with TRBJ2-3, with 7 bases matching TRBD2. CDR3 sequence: CASSLVGGPGDTQYF. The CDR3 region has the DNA TGCGCCAGCAGTCTTGTGGGAGGGCCAGGGGATACGCAGTATTTT.